The sequence of this TCR beta chain was determined in a study of blood T cell repertoires in COVID-19. Turning to the study itself: Both acute and convalescent COVID-19 samples were obtained from the United States, Italy and Spain. PBMCs, B-cell-depleted T cells, or T cells were the source of the cDNA or gDNA that made up the material.

Germline V gene data show CDR1 as MDHEN and CDR2 as SYDVKM. Trimming pared 3 bases from V and 0 bases from J, leaving 12 bases between. The CDR3 has 16 residues. Source study methods: Nucleated cell counts were estimated from reference gene primer amplification. The table came from immunoSEQ multiplex PCR; TCRdb's copy has only in-frame clones and leaves some out. From that table come the V and J calls and clone size; the DNA was used to work out D and trimming. The data show 350,000 to 450,000 clones, with roughly nine tenths seen just once and more than 1% held by the top ten. The rearrangement links TRBV28 to TRBJ1-3; D possibly corresponds to TRBD1 (6 bases). The receptor was isolated from a man aged 35 to 55 with acute or convalescent COVID-19. What was sequenced was peripheral blood. The CDR3 is CASSFAGAFSGNTIYF. CDR3 coding DNA: TGTGCCAGCAGTTTCGCAGGGGCCTTCTCTGGAAACACCATATATTTT.